The source of this T cell receptor (beta chain) is a study of shared clonotypes between healthy human individuals. Naive CD8 cells comprised CD45RO-negative, CCR7-positively selected cells, excluding terminally differentiated effector memory CD45RA+ cells. The genomic DNA of each subset was split evenly across several immunoSEQ plates. TCRdb's copy holds only in-frame clones and misses some; the assay was immunoSEQ multiplex PCR. The sample lists roughly 2,000,000 clones, 85% to 95% seen once, with more than 1.5% in the top ten. Of note for this clone: Additional DNA sequences in this sample encode the identical CDR3.

The sequence was obtained from a young man in good health. Some clones in this sample may be carry-over from other donors' samples. Material: naive CD8+ T cells from PBMCs.

The CDR3 coding sequence is TGTGCCAGCACCGCCACAGATACGCAGTATTTT. Amino acids: CASTATDTQYF. This rearrangement joins TRBV28 to TRBJ2-3, with unresolved D. The V gene's germline CDR1 is MDHEN and CDR2 SYDVKM. This CDR3 region has 11 residues. V gave up 7 bases and J gave up 2 bases, with 4 bases separating them.